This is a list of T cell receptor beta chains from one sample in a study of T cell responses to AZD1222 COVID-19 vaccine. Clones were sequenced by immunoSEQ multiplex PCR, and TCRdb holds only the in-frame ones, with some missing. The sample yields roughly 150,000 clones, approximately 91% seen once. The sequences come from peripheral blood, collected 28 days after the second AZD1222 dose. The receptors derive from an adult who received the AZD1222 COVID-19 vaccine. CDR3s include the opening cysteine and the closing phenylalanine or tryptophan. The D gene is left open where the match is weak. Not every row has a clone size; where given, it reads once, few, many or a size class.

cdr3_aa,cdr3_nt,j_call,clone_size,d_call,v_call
CASSADYLSYNEQFF,TGTGCCAGCAGTGCAGACTATCTTTCCTACAATGAGCAGTTCTTC,TRBJ2-1,NA,NA,TRBV2
CASSKQGLDGYTF,TGTGCCAGCAGCAAACAGGGTTTGGATGGCTACACCTTC,TRBJ1-2,NA,NA,TRBV11-2
CASSPASPSSYNEQFF,TGTGCCAGCAGCCCTGCGAGCCCAAGCTCCTACAATGAGCAGTTCTTC,TRBJ2-1,NA,NA,TRBV4-2
CASSFRPRYGYTF,TGTGCCAGCAGTTTTAGACCTCGCTATGGCTACACCTTC,TRBJ1-2,NA,NA,TRBV12-3/TRBV12-4
CASSWIGTEAFF,TGTGCCAGCAGTTGGATTGGCACTGAAGCTTTCTTT,TRBJ1-1,once,NA,TRBV6-5
CASSVQGTNEKLFF,TGTGCCAGCAGCGTACAGGGGACTAATGAAAAACTGTTTTTT,TRBJ1-4,NA,NA,TRBV9
CASPSRGSGNTIYF,TGTGCCAGCCCTTCGAGGGGCTCTGGAAACACCATATATTTT,TRBJ1-3,NA,NA,TRBV27
CASSLGAGNEQYF,TGTGCCAGCAGCTTAGGAGCAGGGAATGAGCAGTACTTC,TRBJ2-7,few,NA,TRBV7-6
CASSLTVSPLHF,TGTGCCAGCAGCTTGACGGTTTCACCCCTCCACTTT,TRBJ1-6,NA,NA,TRBV3-1/TRBV3-2
CASSPQGTGTDTQYF,TGTGCCAGCAGCCCGCAGGGGACAGGGACAGATACGCAGTATTTT,TRBJ2-3,NA,TRBD1,TRBV7-2
CASSLDRLSNSPLHF,TGTGCCAGCAGCTTAGACCGACTCTCGAATTCACCCCTCCACTTT,TRBJ1-6,NA,NA,TRBV11-2
CASSKQRSVNEQFF,TGTGCCAGCAGCAAACAAAGATCCGTGAATGAGCAGTTCTTC,TRBJ2-1,NA,NA,TRBV6-5
CASSPLTARGETQYF,TGTGCCAGCTCACCACTTACCGCCAGGGGGGAGACCCAGTACTTC,TRBJ2-5,NA,TRBD1,TRBV18
CATASGGSGELFF,TGTGCCACGGCCAGCGGGGGATCTGGGGAGCTGTTTTTT,TRBJ2-2,NA,TRBD2,TRBV9
CASSEGGGQPQHF,TGTGCCAGCAGTGAAGGGGGAGGACAGCCCCAGCATTTT,TRBJ1-5,NA,NA,TRBV2
CASSFSGQGAGEQYF,TGTGCCAGCAGTTTTTCGGGACAGGGGGCTGGAGAGCAGTACTTC,TRBJ2-7,NA,TRBD1,TRBV6-6
CASSERRKETQYF,TGTGCCAGCAGTGAGAGAAGGAAAGAGACCCAGTACTTC,TRBJ2-5,NA,NA,TRBV2
CASSQDMNIYEQYF,TGCGCCAGCAGCCAAGATATGAACATATACGAGCAGTACTTC,TRBJ2-7,NA,NA,TRBV4-1
CASSYSDRANYGYTF,TGTGCCAGCAGTTACTCGGACAGGGCGAACTATGGCTACACCTTC,TRBJ1-2,NA,TRBD1,TRBV6-5
CSASAAGNTEAFF,TGCAGTGCTAGTGCCGCGGGGAACACTGAAGCTTTCTTT,TRBJ1-1,NA,NA,TRBV20-1
CATTLAGGSPYEQYF,TGTGCCACGACTCTGGCAGGGGGCTCTCCCTACGAGCAGTACTTC,TRBJ2-7,NA,TRBD1,TRBV5-4
CAWSAGLAGGSEQFF,TGTGCCTGGAGCGCGGGACTAGCGGGAGGTTCTGAGCAGTTCTTC,TRBJ2-1,NA,TRBD2,TRBV30
CASSTGDNYGYTF,TGTGCCAGCAGTACAGGGGACAACTATGGCTACACCTTC,TRBJ1-2,NA,TRBD1,TRBV12-3/TRBV12-4
CASSLRDSDNGRTYEQYF,TGCGCCAGCAGCTTGAGGGACAGCGACAACGGCCGGACCTACGAGCAGTACTTC,TRBJ2-7,NA,TRBD1,TRBV5-1
CASSLRGSEGFNTGELFF,TGTGCCAGCAGCTTACGGGGTAGCGAAGGATTTAACACCGGGGAGCTGTTTTTT,TRBJ2-2,NA,NA,TRBV11-2
CASSPTSWNIAVGAELGEQYF,TGTGCCAGCAGCCCAACTTCCTGGAACATAGCCGTCGGGGCAGAGCTTGGGGAGCAGTACTTC,TRBJ2-7,NA,NA,TRBV9
CASSLSGRSTEAFF,TGTGCCAGCAGCTTAAGTGGCCGAAGCACTGAAGCTTTCTTT,TRBJ1-1,once,NA,TRBV11-2
CASSLELITLGEQYF,TGCGCCAGCAGCTTGGAGCTTATCACTCTGGGAGAGCAGTACTTC,TRBJ2-7,NA,NA,TRBV5-1
CASSLLTYEQYF,TGTGCCAGCAGCCTCCTTACCTACGAGCAGTACTTC,TRBJ2-7,NA,NA,TRBV5-4
CASSQTGQGGGYTF,TGTGCCAGCAGCCAAACGGGACAGGGAGGTGGCTACACCTTC,TRBJ1-2,NA,TRBD1,TRBV3-1/TRBV3-2
CATLGTVTGQEAFF,TGTGCCACCTTGGGAACTGTGACAGGGCAGGAAGCTTTCTTT,TRBJ1-1,NA,TRBD1,TRBV2
CASSGLGGYGYGYTF,TGTGCCAGCAGTGGCCTAGGGGGCTATGGCTATGGCTACACCTTC,TRBJ1-2,once,TRBD1,TRBV27
CAISESEGAPLHF,TGTGCCATCAGTGAGTCAGAGGGAGCTCCCCTCCACTTT,TRBJ1-6,NA,NA,TRBV10-3
CASSQGSYSGNTIYF,TGTGCCAGCAGCCAGGGGTCCTACTCTGGAAACACCATATATTTT,TRBJ1-3,NA,NA,TRBV3-1/TRBV3-2
CASSLAGGAVPGELFF,TGTGCCAGCAGCTTAGCCGGGGGGGCAGTCCCCGGGGAGCTGTTTTTT,TRBJ2-2,few,TRBD2,TRBV7-3
CASSALAGIDNEQFF,TGCGCCAGCAGTGCCTTGGCGGGAATCGACAATGAGCAGTTCTTC,TRBJ2-1,NA,NA,TRBV10-1
CASLQRLSHSEQYF,TGCGCCAGCCTACAGAGGCTCAGCCACTCCGAGCAGTACTTC,TRBJ2-7,NA,NA,TRBV5-1
CASSSGTATGNTIYF,TGTGCCAGCAGCTCCGGGACGGCCACTGGAAACACCATATATTTT,TRBJ1-3,NA,NA,TRBV5-4
CASSPDTGTPLRQYF,TGTGCCAGCAGCCCCGATACCGGGACACCTTTGAGGCAGTACTTC,TRBJ2-7,NA,NA,TRBV9
CASSRQTDRDRGDGYTF,TGTGCCAGCAGCCGCCAGACGGACCGAGACAGGGGGGACGGCTACACCTTC,TRBJ1-2,NA,TRBD1,TRBV3-1/TRBV3-2
CASEQFPNTGELFF,TGTGCCAGCGAGCAATTCCCTAACACCGGGGAGCTGTTTTTT,TRBJ2-2,NA,NA,TRBV9
CASKIRRQVQETQYF,TGTGCCAGCAAGATAAGGAGACAGGTCCAAGAGACCCAGTACTTC,TRBJ2-5,NA,NA,TRBV2
CASRDTGPDTEAFF,TGTGCCAGCAGAGACACGGGCCCCGACACTGAAGCTTTCTTT,TRBJ1-1,NA,NA,TRBV2
CASSSRPGSYGYTF,TGTGCCAGTAGTAGCCGTCCGGGAAGCTATGGCTACACCTTC,TRBJ1-2,NA,NA,TRBV19
CASSDSGAGNTIYF,TGCGCCAGCAGTGATTCAGGAGCCGGAAACACCATATATTTT,TRBJ1-3,NA,NA,TRBV10-2
CASSLGAGGNTGELFF,TGTGCCAGTAGCTTAGGAGCGGGGGGTAACACCGGGGAGCTGTTTTTT,TRBJ2-2,few,TRBD2,TRBV19
CASSKQVGADTQYF,TGTGCCAGCAGCAAACAGGTGGGGGCAGATACGCAGTATTTT,TRBJ2-3,NA,NA,TRBV27
CASSSGGPGYEQYF,TGCGCCAGCAGCTCAGGAGGGCCTGGGTACGAGCAGTACTTC,TRBJ2-7,once,NA,TRBV5-1
CSVTGRSGQETQYF,TGCAGCGTGACAGGGAGGAGCGGGCAAGAGACCCAGTACTTC,TRBJ2-5,NA,NA,TRBV29-1